One T cell receptor (beta chain) is described in this entry. It has no known antigen specificity. Base qualities were left out, and no much larger clone turns up one base away. These data come from a study of blood T cell repertoires in COVID-19 (dated by TCRdb to 2018 to 2020). Concerning the study at large: The collaborator samples originated in the United States, Italy and Spain and spanned the acute and convalescent phases of COVID-19. Samples were obtained from the ongoing ImmuneRACE study (first 160 participants) and from about 1,300 subjects provided by 6 global collaborators. HLA class I and class II types, where available, came from metadata supplied by the sample provider rather than from assay-based typing. The prospective study material was composed of cDNA or gDNA derived from T cells, B-cell-depleted T cells, or PBMCs. The repertoires were released in a freely available public database intended as a resource for research on the immune response to SARS-CoV-2. A de-identified subject ID, COVID-19 status, age in years and sex were almost always included in the sample metadata. Subjects who had been exposed to COVID-19, were actively infected with it, or had recovered from it provided the deeply sampled blood TCRbeta repertoires that made up the dataset. Overall study results and their limits: Clinical and demographic metadata were provided uncurated, with the amount varying by source and participant.

TCRbeta CDR3 regions were amplified from genomic DNA by means of the immunoSEQ Assay, a bias-controlled multiplex PCR. The study's processing was this. The number of nucleated cells in each sample was estimated by amplification of reference gene primers within the assay. To quantify the absolute abundance of each unique TCRbeta CDR3 rearrangement, sequence reads were collapsed and filtered. Productive Simpson clonality was computed per sample as the square root of Simpson's diversity index over productive rearrangements. TCRdb holds this immuneACCESS table with in-frame rearrangements only. Some clones are missing; in checked studies, unresolved V genes explain under half, and the rest has no known cause. V, J and clone size were drawn from that table, and D and trimming were deduced from the DNA. This sample is represented by around 260,000 clones; approximately 86% of them were singletons. Of the sample, approximately 2% is held by the ten largest clones.

From a lookup of the germline V gene, CDR1 and CDR2 are MNHEY and SVGEGT. Reading from cysteine to phenylalanine, the CDR3 counts 15 amino acids. Solely the CDR3 DNA is kept, with 45 bases framed from the first base. The germline ends are 13 bases apart after V is trimmed by 0 bases and J by 5 bases. The collaborating institutions used their own protocols to collect whole blood in K2EDTA tubes. For TCRbeta analysis, collaborator samples were shipped as frozen whole blood, as isolated PBMCs, or as DNA extracted from either sample type. This clonotype was sampled from a man in his thirties or forties with active or convalescent COVID-19. Recombination linked TRBV6-2 or TRBV6-3 to TRBJ2-5; the D gene is perhaps TRBD1, from 6 matching bases. Sequences were obtained from peripheral blood. The nucleotides read TGTGCCAGCAGTTACTCTGCCCAAACAGGGGAGACCCAGTACTTC. Translation gives CASSYSAQTGETQYF.